The count of the clone carrying this T cell receptor (beta chain) is one. Its cognate antigen is unknown. Other nucleotide sequences from this sample produce the same CDR3. CD8 cells classed as naive were CD45RO-negative and positively selected for CCR7, excluding terminally differentiated effector memory CD45RA+ cells. Sequenced by immunoSEQ multiplex PCR; TCRdb stores in-frame clones only, minus some. This sample has 2 million to 2.5 million clones, with about 93% found just once. This entry comes from a study of shared clonotypes between healthy human individuals. Study-wide points: Some clonotypes were shared by all four sorted-subset donors, while others were not shared. The non-shared ones had lower generation probabilities than the shared ones.

CDR3 length equals 15 residues. The germline V gene encodes CDR1 MNHEY and CDR2 SMNVEV (reference sequence). V lost 6 bases and J lost 0; bases outside the gene matches: 7. This TCR was recovered from a man in his late teens or twenties in good health. Some clones in this sample may be carry-over from other donors' samples. The chain recombines TRBV27 with TRBJ2-7; TRBD2 aligns across 8 bases. Sequencing was carried out using naive CD8+ T cells from PBMCs. CDR3 DNA sequence: TGTGCCAGCAGCCCGCGCGGGGGGAGCTCCTACGAGCAGTACTTC. This encodes CASSPRGGSSYEQYF.